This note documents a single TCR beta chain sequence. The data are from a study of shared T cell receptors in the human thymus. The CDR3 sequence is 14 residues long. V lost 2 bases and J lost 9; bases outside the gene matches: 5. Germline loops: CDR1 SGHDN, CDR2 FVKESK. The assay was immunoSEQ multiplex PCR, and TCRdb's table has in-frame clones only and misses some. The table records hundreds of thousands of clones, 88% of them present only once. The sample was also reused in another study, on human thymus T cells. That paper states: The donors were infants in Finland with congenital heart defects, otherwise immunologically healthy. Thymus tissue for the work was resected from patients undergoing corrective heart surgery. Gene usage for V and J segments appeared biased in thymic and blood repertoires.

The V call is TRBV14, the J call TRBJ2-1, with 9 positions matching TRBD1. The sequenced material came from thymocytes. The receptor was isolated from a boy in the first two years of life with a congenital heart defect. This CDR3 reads CASSQIGTGCEQFF. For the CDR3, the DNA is TGTGCCAGCAGCCAAATCGGGACAGGGTGTGAGCAGTTCTTC.